The clone carrying this T cell receptor (beta chain) has a single count. The antigen is not known. The data stem from a study of graft-versus-host responses after intestinal transplantation. Study at large: Transplant types were multivisceral, liver-intestinal, or isolated intestinal. Induction with anti-thymocyte globulin, then tacrolimus and steroids for around three years, was given to all recipients.

Study-level results: Allograft clonal ratios (graft-versus-host to host-versus-graft) were high in patients who had graft-donor T cell macrochimerism. Present in recipient marrow, GvH clones included some that appeared first in ileum or blood.

J gave up 8 bases and V 1 base, and 16 bases lay outside the gene matches. Germline CDR1 and CDR2: SEHNR and FQNEAQ (reference sequence). The CDR3 covers 18 residues. The assay was immunoSEQ multiplex PCR, and TCRdb's table has in-frame clones only and misses some. Among under 30,000 clones listed, more than 85% were seen once. The chain combines TRBV7-9 with TRBJ2-1; 8 bases align to TRBD2. The sample in question was PBMCs, obtained 18 days after transplant. This receptor was taken from a human patient who received an intestinal transplant, so some T cells may come from the graft donor. The CDR3 loop reads CASSLEGGLAGKYDEQFF. The CDR3 nucleotides read TGTGCCAGCAGCTTAGAGGGTGGACTAGCTGGGAAGTACGATGAGCAGTTCTTC.